Below are 11 T cell receptor beta chains sequenced from a single sample in a study of cytomegalovirus exposure and HLA in healthy donors. Researchers ran the PCR with 60 Vbeta and 13 Jbeta primers. TCRdb's copy holds only in-frame clones and misses some; the assay was immunoSEQ multiplex PCR. The listing records around 150,000 clones. Sequenced: PBMCs. These TCRs come from a man aged 25 to 40 in good health and CMV-seronegative.

This chain uses TRBV7-3 with TRBJ2-1; no definite D call. Germline CDR1 reads SGHTA; CDR2 reads FQGTGA. This CDR3 is built from 15 residues. Trimming shortened V by 5 bases and J by 0 bases, and 11 bases separated the two germline ends. The CDR3 DNA follows: TGTGCCAGCAGCCTGACTCATAGCTCCTACAATGAGCAGTTCTTC. This translates into CASSLTHSSYNEQFF. The entire variable domain, with the rest obtained from reference TRBV7-3 and TRBJ2-1, is as follows: GAGVSQTPSNKVTEKGKYVELRCDPISGHTALYWYRQSLGQGPEFLIYFQGTGAADDSGLPNDRFFAVRPEGSVSTLKIQRTERGDSAVYLCASSLTHSSYNEQFFGPGTRLTVL.

The chain employs TRBV5-1 and TRBJ1-2, with TRBD1 identical over 8 bases. The germline CDR1 and CDR2 sequences are SGHRS and YFSETQ. This CDR3 comprises 15 residues. V was pared by 0 bases and J by 8 bases, with 9 bases of the junction left unmatched. The CDR3 reads CASSLDGQGGVGYTF. In DNA, the CDR3 is TGCGCCAGCAGCTTGGACGGACAGGGAGGTGTGGGCTACACCTTC.

The rearrangement joins TRBV4-1 to TRBJ2-1; 7 positions agree with TRBD2. This CDR3 has 16 residues. J was trimmed by 7 bases and V by 1 base; bases with no gene match: 10. CDR1 and CDR2 (germline): MGHRA, YSYEKL. DNA for the CDR3: TGCGCCAGCAGCCAAGGGCCCGGGCCCGGGGGGAATGAGCAGTTCTTC. It yields the protein CASSQGPGPGGNEQFF.

The chain couples TRBV9 to TRBJ1-1, with 8 bases matching TRBD1. The germline CDR1 and CDR2 sequences are SGDLS and YYNGEE. CDR3 size: 21 residues. V lost 0 bases, J lost 0 bases, and 19 bases stayed unmatched. The CDR3 nucleotides read TGTGCCAGCAGCGTAGTCCCGACAGGGGACACATATCGGGGCATGAACACTGAAGCTTTCTTT. Translating gives CASSVVPTGDTYRGMNTEAFF.

In regard to this clone: Other DNA sequences from this sample encode an identical CDR3 as well. The J gene is TRBJ1-1, the V gene TRBV4-3; 8 nucleotides match TRBD1. Germline trimming cut 0 bases from V and 3 bases from J; bases unmatched to any gene: 6. Germline V CDR1 and CDR2: LGHNA, YSLEER. This CDR3 is built from 16 residues. The CDR3 loop reads CASSQEVAGGYTEAFF. DNA for the CDR3: TGCGCCAGCAGCCAAGAGGTAGCAGGGGGCTACACTGAAGCTTTCTTT.

The chain links TRBV6-1 to TRBJ2-1, with 10 bases matching TRBD2. The germline V gene has CDR1 MNHNS and CDR2 SASEGT. V lost 3 bases and J lost 1; bases outside the gene matches: 6. This CDR3 is 17 amino acids long. CDR3 region: CASSETVSGRSYNEQFF. The CDR3 coding sequence is TGTGCCAGCAGTGAGACCGTTAGCGGGAGGTCCTACAATGAGCAGTTCTTC.

This chain uses TRBV6-5 with TRBJ2-7, with 7 bases that match TRBD1. The CDR3 length is 14 residues. CDR1 MNHEY and CDR2 SVGAGI come from the germline V gene. After removal of 5 bases from V and 1 base from J, the junction contained 5 bases not matched to a gene. In DNA form, the CDR3 reads TGTGCCAGCAGTCCCCAGACAGGGTCCTACGAGCAGTACTTC. As protein: CASSPQTGSYEQYF.

The CDR3 protein is CASSQDLESTDTQYF. In DNA, the CDR3 is TGTGCCAGCAGCCAAGATTTGGAGAGCACAGATACGCAGTATTTT. V is TRBV4-2 and J is TRBJ2-3; D is undetermined. The germline V gene encodes CDR1 LGHNA and CDR2 YNFKEQ. V lost 0 bases, J lost 0 bases, and 7 bases lay in between. The CDR3 extends over 15 amino acids.

The chain has TRBV7-7 and TRBJ2-2; D gene ambiguous. CDR3 length equals 17 residues. Between the trimmed V and J ends, which lost 4 bases and 4 bases, there was a span of 19 bases. Germline CDR1 and CDR2: SSHAT and FNYEAQ (reference sequence). CDR3 residues: CASSSVHLDVGTGELFF. The CDR3 DNA reads as TGTGCCAGCAGCTCCGTACACCTAGATGTCGGCACCGGGGAGCTGTTTTTT. Full variable domain (missing parts from reference TRBV7-7 and TRBJ2-2): GAGVSQSPRYKVTKRGQDVTLRCDPISSHATLYWYQQALGQGPEFLTYFNYEAQPDKSGLPSDRFSAERPEGSISTLTIQRTEQRDSAMYRCASSSVHLDVGTGELFFGEGSRLTVL.

V and J are TRBV6-6 and TRBJ1-2, with unresolved D. The V end lost 0 bases, the J end lost 6 bases, and 8 bases lay between the germline ends. Per the germline V gene, CDR1 is MNHNY and CDR2 is SVGAGI (reference sequence). CDR3 length: 13 amino acids. CDR3 residues: CASSYSSGNGYTF. CDR3 nucleotide sequence: TGTGCCAGCAGTTACTCGTCCGGGAATGGCTACACCTTC.

For the CDR3, the DNA is TGTGCCAGCCGGACAGGGATCTCCTACGAGCAGTACTTC. Its translation is CASRTGISYEQYF. The genes are TRBV6-6 and TRBJ2-7, with 8 bases lining up with TRBD1. The germline gives CDR1 MNHNY, CDR2 SVGAGI (reference sequence). The CDR3 runs to 13 residues. Trimming took 8 bases from V and 0 from J; bases not matched to a gene: 3.